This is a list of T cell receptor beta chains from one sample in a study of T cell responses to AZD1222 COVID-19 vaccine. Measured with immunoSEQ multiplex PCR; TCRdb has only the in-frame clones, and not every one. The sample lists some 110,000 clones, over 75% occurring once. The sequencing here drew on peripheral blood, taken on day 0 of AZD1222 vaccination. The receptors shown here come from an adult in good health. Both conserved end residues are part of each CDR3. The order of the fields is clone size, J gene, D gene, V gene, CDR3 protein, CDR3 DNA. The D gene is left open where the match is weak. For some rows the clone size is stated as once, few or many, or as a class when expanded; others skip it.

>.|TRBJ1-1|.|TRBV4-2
CASSPSDRNTEAFF
TGTGCCAGCAGCCCCTCCGACAGAAACACTGAAGCTTTCTTT
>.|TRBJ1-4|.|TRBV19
CASSAPMEYNEKLFF
TGTGCCAGTAGTGCCCCGATGGAGTATAATGAAAAACTGTTTTTT
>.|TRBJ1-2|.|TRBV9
CASSANYGYTF
TGTGCCAGCAGCGCGAACTATGGCTACACCTTC
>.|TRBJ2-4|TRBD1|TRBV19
CASTTGNLAKNIQYF
TGTGCCAGCACGACAGGGAATTTAGCCAAAAACATTCAGTACTTC
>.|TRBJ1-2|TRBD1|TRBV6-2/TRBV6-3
CASSYRQGTYGYTF
TGTGCCAGCAGTTACCGACAGGGAACCTATGGCTACACCTTC
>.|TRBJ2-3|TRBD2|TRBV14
CASSLRLAGGDTQYF
TGTGCCAGCAGCCTCCGTCTAGCGGGGGGAGATACGCAGTATTTT
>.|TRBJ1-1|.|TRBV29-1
CSVVRGSNTGTEAFF
TGCAGCGTCGTTCGCGGATCAAACACGGGCACTGAAGCTTTCTTT
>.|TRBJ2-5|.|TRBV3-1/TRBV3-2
CASSQAGPLQETQYF
TGTGCCAGCAGCCAAGCCGGGCCCCTGCAAGAGACCCAGTACTTC
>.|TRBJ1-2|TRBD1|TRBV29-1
CSGGDRRDGYTF
TGCAGCGGGGGGGACAGACGAGATGGCTACACCTTC
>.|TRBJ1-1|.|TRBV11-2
CASSPAGREGFTEAFF
TGTGCCAGCAGTCCGGCAGGCAGGGAGGGTTTTACTGAAGCTTTCTTT
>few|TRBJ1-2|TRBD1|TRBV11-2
CASSSGPQMDRPWSGYTF
TGTGCCAGCAGCTCCGGGCCTCAGATGGACAGGCCATGGAGTGGCTACACCTTC
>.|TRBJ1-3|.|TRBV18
CASSPSPIGNTIYF
TGTGCCAGCTCACCGAGTCCAATTGGAAACACCATATATTTT
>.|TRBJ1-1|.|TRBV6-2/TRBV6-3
CASSSVAKGNLEAFF
TGTGCCAGCAGTTCGGTCGCCAAGGGGAATCTAGAAGCTTTCTTT
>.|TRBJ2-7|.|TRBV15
CATSRDDGAFHEQYF
TGTGCCACCAGCAGAGATGACGGGGCCTTCCACGAGCAGTACTTC
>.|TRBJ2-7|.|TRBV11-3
CASSLDSLSYEQYF
TGTGCCAGCAGCTTAGATTCTCTTTCCTACGAGCAGTACTTC
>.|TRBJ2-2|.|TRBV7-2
CASSLRGPNTGELFF
TGTGCCAGCAGCTTACGAGGGCCGAACACCGGGGAGCTGTTTTTT
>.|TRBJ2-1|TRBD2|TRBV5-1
CASSLATSGAPEVQFF
TGCGCCAGCAGCTTGGCGACTAGCGGGGCCCCTGAGGTGCAGTTCTTC
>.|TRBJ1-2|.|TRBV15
CATSRDSGVEYGYTF
TGTGCCACCAGCAGAGATTCTGGGGTAGAGTATGGCTACACCTTC
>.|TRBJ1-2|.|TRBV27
CASGRDGGYTF
TGTGCCAGCGGAAGGGACGGTGGCTACACCTTC
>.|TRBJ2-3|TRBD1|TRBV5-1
CASSFGQAGDTQYF
TGCGCCAGCAGTTTTGGACAGGCCGGGGATACGCAGTATTTT
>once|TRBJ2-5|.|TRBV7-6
CASSLSRSGETQYF
TGTGCCAGCAGCTTATCCAGGTCTGGGGAGACCCAGTACTTC
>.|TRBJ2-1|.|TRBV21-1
CASRTSPRREGYNEQFF
TGTGCCAGCAGAACTAGCCCCCGGCGGGAGGGCTACAATGAGCAGTTCTTC
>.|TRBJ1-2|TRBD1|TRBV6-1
CASSEGVGDRVDGYTF
TGTGCCAGCAGTGAAGGAGTAGGGGACAGGGTCGATGGCTACACCTTC
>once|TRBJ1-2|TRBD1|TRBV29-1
CSVAGQGFYGYTF
TGCAGCGTCGCGGGACAGGGCTTTTATGGCTACACCTTC
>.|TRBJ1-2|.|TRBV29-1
CSVGERGGYTF
TGCAGCGTCGGGGAGCGGGGTGGCTACACCTTC
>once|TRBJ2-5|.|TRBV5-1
CASSLMGTFQETQYF
TGCGCCAGCAGCTTGATGGGAACCTTCCAAGAGACCCAGTACTTC
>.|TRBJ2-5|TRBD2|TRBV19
CASSIDPLTSGRQSGTQYF
TGTGCCAGTAGTATAGATCCCTTGACTAGCGGGAGGCAGTCGGGGACCCAGTACTTC
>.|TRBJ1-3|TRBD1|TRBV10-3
CAIRPTGGNTIYF
TGTGCCATCAGGCCGACAGGGGGAAACACCATATATTTT
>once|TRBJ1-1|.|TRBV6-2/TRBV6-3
CASSYSPDTEAFF
TGTGCCAGCAGTTACTCGCCGGACACTGAAGCTTTCTTT
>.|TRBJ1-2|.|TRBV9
CASSVDRDGSYYGYTF
TGTGCCAGCAGCGTAGACAGGGATGGGTCGTACTATGGCTACACCTTC
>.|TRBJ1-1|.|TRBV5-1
CASSLDGGGRAFF
TGCGCCAGCAGCTTGGATGGGGGTGGCCGGGCTTTCTTT
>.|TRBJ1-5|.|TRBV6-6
CASSAGRPQHF
TGTGCCAGCAGTGCAGGGAGGCCCCAGCATTTT
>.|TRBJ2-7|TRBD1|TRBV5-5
CASSFGTGANVGEQYF
TGTGCCAGCAGCTTCGGGACAGGGGCTAATGTGGGCGAGCAGTACTTC
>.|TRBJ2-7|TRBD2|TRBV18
CASSTGTSDEQYF
TGTGCCAGCTCAACCGGGACTAGCGACGAGCAGTACTTC
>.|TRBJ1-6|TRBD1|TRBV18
CASSPTGDSPLHF
TGTGCCAGCTCACCGACAGGGGACTCACCCCTCCACTTT
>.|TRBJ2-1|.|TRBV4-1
CASSQARRGHQGEQFF
TGCGCCAGCAGCCAAGCTCGGCGGGGCCACCAGGGTGAGCAGTTCTTC
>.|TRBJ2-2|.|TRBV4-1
CASSQDSAYTGELFF
TGCGCCAGCAGCCAAGATAGCGCGTACACCGGGGAGCTGTTTTTT
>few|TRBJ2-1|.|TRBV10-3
CAIGPSYNEQFF
TGTGCCATAGGACCCTCCTACAATGAGCAGTTCTTC
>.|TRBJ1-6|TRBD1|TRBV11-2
CASSKIQGAAYNSPLHF
TGTGCCAGCAGCAAGATCCAGGGGGCCGCCTATAATTCACCCCTCCACTTT